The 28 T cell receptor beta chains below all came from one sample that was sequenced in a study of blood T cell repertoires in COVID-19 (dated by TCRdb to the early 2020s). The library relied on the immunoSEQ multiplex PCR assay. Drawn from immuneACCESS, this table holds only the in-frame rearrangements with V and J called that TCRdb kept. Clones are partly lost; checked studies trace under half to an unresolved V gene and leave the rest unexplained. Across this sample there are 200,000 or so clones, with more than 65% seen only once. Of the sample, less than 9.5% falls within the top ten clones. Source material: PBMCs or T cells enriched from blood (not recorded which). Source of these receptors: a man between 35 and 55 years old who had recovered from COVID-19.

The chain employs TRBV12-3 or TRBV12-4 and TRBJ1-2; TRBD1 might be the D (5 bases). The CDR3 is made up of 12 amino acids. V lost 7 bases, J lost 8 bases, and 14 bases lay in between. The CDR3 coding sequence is TGTGCCAGCATCCCGGGACTGGGAGGCTACACCTTC. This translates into CASIPGLGGYTF.

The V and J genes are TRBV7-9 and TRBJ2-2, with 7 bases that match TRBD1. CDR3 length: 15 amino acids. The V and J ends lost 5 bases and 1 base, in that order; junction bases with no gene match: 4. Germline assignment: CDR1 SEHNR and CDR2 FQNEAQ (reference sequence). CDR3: CASSPWTGNTGELFF. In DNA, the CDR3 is TGTGCCAGCAGCCCATGGACAGGGAACACCGGGGAGCTGTTTTTT.

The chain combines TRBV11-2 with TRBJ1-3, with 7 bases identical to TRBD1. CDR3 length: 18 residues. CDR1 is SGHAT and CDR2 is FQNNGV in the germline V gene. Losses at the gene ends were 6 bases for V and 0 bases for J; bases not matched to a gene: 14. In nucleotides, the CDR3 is TGTGCCAGCAGACCGCTGATTAACCGGGACAGCTCTGGAAACACCATATATTTT. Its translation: CASRPLINRDSSGNTIYF.

The CDR3 sequence: CASSEYGGDYGYTF. The CDR3 nucleotides read TGTGCCAGCAGTGAATATGGGGGGGACTATGGCTACACCTTC. The genes are TRBV25-1 and TRBJ1-2; the D gene is possibly TRBD1 (5 bases). The CDR3 covers 14 residues. Trimming pared 0 bases from V and 3 bases from J, leaving 8 bases between. Looked up from germline, CDR1 is MGHDK and CDR2 is SYGVNS.

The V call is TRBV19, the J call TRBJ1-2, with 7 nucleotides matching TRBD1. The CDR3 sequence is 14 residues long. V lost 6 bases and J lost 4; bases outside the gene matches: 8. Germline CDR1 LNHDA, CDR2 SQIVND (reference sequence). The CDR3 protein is CASSPQGEGYGYTF. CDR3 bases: TGTGCCAGTAGCCCTCAGGGGGAAGGCTATGGCTACACCTTC.

The CDR3 sequence: CASSQVDRGMAGYTF. In DNA form, the CDR3 reads TGTGCCAGCAGCCAAGTGGACAGGGGGATGGCTGGCTACACCTTC. The genes are TRBV14 and TRBJ1-2; 10 nucleotides agree with TRBD1. After removal of 1 base from V and 7 bases from J, the junction contained 6 bases not matched to a gene. The CDR3 has 15 residues. Germline loops: CDR1 SGHDN, CDR2 FVKESK.

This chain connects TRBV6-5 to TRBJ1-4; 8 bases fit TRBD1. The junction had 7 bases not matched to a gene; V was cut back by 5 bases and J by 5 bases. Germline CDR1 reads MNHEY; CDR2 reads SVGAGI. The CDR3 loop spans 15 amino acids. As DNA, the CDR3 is TGTGCCAGCAGTCCGTGGACAGGGATGAATGAAAAACTGTTTTTT. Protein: CASSPWTGMNEKLFF.

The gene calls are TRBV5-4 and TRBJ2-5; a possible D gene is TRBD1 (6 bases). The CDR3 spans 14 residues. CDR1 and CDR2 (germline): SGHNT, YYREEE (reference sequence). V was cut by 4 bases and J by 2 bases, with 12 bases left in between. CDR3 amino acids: CASSIGQSQETQYF. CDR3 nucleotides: TGTGCCAGCAGCATTGGACAGTCTCAAGAGACCCAGTACTTC.

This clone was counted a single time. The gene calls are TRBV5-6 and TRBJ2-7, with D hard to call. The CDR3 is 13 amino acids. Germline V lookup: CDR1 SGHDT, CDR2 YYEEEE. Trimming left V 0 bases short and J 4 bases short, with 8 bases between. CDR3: CASSLGLEYEQYF. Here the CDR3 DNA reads TGTGCCAGCAGCTTGGGTTTAGAATACGAGCAGTACTTC. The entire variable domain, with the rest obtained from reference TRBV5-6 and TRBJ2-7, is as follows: DAGVTQSPTHLIKTRGQQVTLRCSPKSGHDTVSWYQQALGQGPQFIFQYYEEEERQRGNFPDRFSGHQFPNYSSELNVNALLLGDSALYLCASSLGLEYEQYFGPGTRLTVT.

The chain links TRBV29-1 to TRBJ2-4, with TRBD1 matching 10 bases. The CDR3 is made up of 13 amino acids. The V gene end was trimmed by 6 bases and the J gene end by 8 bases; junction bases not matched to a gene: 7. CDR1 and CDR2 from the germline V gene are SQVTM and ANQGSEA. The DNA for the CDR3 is TGCAGCGTCGATGGGACAGGGGAGGACATTCAGTACTTC. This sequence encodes CSVDGTGEDIQYF.

The CDR3 sequence: CAWSHSLTGKYGYTF. For the CDR3, the DNA is TGTGCCTGGAGTCACTCCCTGACAGGGAAGTATGGCTACACCTTC. This sequence joins TRBV30 and TRBJ1-2, with TRBD1 identical over 7 bases. Germline V gene lookup returns CDR1 GTSNPN and CDR2 SVGIG (reference sequence). This CDR3 is 15 amino acids long. V was clipped by 2 bases and J by 5 bases; unmatched bases: 11.

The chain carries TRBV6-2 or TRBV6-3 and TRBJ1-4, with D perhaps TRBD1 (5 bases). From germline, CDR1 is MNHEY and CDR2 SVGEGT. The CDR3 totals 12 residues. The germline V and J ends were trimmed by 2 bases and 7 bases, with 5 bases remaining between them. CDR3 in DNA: TGTGCCAGCAGTTACCAGGGTGAAAAACTGTTTTTT. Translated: CASSYQGEKLFF.

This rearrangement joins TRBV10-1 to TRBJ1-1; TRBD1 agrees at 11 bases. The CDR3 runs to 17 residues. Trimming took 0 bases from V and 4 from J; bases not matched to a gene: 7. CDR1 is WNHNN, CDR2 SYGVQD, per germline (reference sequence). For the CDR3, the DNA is TGCGCCAGCAGTGAGTCACCGGGACAGGGGGGGTCCACTGAAGCTTTCTTT. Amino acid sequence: CASSESPGQGGSTEAFF.

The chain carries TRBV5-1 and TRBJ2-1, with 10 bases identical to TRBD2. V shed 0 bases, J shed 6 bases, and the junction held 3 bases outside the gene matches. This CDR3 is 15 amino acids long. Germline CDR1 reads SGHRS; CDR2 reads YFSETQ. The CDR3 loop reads CASSLAGTSANEQFF. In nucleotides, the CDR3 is TGCGCCAGCAGCTTGGCCGGGACTAGCGCCAATGAGCAGTTCTTC.

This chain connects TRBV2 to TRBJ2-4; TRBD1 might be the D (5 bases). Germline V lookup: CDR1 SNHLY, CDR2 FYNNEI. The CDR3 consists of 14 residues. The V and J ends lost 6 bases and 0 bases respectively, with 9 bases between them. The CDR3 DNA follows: TGTGCCAGCAGGAAGACAGCAGCCAAAAACATTCAGTACTTC. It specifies CASRKTAAKNIQYF.

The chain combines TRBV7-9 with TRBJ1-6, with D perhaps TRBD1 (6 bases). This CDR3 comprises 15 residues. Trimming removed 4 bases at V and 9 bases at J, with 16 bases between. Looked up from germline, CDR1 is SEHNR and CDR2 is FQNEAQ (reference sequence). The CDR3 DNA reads TGTGCCAGCAGCTCCCAAGGGGGTAGGGGTTCACCCCTCCACTTT. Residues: CASSSQGGRGSPLHF.

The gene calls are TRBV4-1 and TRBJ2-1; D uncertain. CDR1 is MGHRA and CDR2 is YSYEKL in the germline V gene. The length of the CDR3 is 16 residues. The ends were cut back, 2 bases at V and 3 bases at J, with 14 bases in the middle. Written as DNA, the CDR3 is TGCGCCAGCAGCCAATTAGTTACGGGTGGCTACAATGAGCAGTTCTTC. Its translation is CASSQLVTGGYNEQFF.

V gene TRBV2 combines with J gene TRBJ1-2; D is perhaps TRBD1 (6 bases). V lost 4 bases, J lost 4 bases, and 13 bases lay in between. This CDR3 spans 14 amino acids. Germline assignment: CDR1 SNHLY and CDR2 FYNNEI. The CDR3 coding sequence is TGTGCCAGCAGTGTAGCAGGGGTAGGCTATGGCTACACCTTC. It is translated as CASSVAGVGYGYTF.

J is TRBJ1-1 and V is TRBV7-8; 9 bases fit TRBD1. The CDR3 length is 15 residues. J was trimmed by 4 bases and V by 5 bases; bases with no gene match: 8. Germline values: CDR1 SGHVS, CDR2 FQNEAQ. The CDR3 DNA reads TGTGCCAGCAGCCCCCGGACAGGGGTAGGCACTGAAGCTTTCTTT. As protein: CASSPRTGVGTEAFF.

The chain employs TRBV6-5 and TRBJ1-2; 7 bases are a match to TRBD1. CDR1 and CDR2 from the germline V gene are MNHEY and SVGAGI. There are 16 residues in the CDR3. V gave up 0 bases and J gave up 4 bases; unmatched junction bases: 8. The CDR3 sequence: CASSYSLYRGSYGYTF. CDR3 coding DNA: TGTGCCAGCAGTTACTCGCTCTACAGGGGAAGCTATGGCTACACCTTC.

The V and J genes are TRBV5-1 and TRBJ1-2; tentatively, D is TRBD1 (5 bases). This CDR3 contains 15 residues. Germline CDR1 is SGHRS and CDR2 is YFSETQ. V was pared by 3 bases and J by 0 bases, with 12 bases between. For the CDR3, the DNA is TGCGCCAGCAGCTCAGCATCAGGGACTAACTATGGCTACACCTTC. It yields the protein CASSSASGTNYGYTF.

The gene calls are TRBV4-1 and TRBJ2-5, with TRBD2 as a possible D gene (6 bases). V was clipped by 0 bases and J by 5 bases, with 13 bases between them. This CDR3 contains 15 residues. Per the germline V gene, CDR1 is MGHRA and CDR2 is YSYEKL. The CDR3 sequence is CASSQDRRGEETQYF. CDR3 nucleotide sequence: TGCGCCAGCAGCCAAGATAGGAGGGGAGAGGAGACCCAGTACTTC.

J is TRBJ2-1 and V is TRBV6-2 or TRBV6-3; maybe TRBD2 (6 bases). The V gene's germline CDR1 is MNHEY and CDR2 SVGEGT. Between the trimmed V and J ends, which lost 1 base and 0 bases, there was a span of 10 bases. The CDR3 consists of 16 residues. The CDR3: CASSYWGGASYNEQFF. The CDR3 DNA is TGTGCCAGCAGTTACTGGGGCGGGGCCTCCTACAATGAGCAGTTCTTC.

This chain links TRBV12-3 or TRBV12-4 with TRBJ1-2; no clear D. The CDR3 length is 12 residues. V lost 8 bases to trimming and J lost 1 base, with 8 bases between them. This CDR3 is CASRSLNYGYTF. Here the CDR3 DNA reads TGTGCCAGCCGCTCACTTAACTATGGCTACACCTTC.

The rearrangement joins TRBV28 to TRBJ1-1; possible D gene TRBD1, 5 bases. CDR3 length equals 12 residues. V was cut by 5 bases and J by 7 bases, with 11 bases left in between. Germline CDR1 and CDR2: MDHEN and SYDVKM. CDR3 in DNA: TGTGCCAGCAGTCTTCAGGGTCGTGAAGCTTTCTTT. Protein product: CASSLQGREAFF.

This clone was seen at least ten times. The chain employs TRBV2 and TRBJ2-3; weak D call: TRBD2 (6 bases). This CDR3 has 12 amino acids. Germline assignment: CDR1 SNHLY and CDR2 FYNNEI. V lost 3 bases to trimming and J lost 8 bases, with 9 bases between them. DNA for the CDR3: TGTGCCAGCAGTGAGGGGGGTGCTACGCAGTATTTT. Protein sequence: CASSEGGATQYF.

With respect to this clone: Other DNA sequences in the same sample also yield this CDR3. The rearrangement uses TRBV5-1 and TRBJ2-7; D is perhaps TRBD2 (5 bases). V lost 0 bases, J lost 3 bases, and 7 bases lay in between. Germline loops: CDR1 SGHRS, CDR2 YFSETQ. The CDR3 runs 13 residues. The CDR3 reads CASSLARDYEQYF. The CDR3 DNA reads TGCGCCAGCAGCTTGGCACGGGACTACGAGCAGTACTTC.

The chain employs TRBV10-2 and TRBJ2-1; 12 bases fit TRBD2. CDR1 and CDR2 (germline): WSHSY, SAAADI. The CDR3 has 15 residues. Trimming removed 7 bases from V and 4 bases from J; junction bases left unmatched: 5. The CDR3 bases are TGCGCCAGCACTACAACTAGCGGGGGGTACAATGAGCAGTTCTTC. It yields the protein CASTTTSGGYNEQFF.